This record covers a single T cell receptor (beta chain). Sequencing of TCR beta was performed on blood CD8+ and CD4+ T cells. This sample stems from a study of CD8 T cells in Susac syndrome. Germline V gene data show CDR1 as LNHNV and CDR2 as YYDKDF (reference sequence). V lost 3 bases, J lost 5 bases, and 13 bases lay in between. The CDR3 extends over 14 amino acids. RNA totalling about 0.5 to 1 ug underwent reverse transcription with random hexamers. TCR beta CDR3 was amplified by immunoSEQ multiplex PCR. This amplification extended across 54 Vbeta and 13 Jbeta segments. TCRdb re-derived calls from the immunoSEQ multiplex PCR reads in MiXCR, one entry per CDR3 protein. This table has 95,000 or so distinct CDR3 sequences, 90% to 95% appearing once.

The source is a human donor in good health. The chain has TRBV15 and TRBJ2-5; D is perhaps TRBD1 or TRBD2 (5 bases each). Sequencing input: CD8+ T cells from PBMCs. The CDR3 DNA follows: TGTGCCACCAGCAGGAGGGGTGCCGGGGAGACCCAGTACTTC. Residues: CATSRRGAGETQYF.